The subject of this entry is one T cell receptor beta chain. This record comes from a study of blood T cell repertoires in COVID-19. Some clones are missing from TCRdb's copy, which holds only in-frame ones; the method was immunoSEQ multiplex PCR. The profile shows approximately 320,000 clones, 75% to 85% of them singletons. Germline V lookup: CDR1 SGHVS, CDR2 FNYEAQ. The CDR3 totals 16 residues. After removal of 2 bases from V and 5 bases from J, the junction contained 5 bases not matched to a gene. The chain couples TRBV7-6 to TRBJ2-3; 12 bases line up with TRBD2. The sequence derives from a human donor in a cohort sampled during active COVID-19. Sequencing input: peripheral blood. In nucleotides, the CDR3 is TGTGCCAGCAGCTTATCTAGCGGGGGGGCCAAAGATACGCAGTATTTT. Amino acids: CASSLSSGGAKDTQYF.